The sequence of this T cell receptor beta chain was determined in a study of OX40 agonist ivuxolimab in advanced cancers. About the study: Ivuxolimab was administered intravenously to patients at 0.01 to 10 mg/kg every 2 weeks.

Study outcomes and limitations: The authors also found low normalized T-cell clonal expansion in some nonresponders.

This CDR3 contains 16 residues. Trimming pared 3 bases from V and 2 bases from J, leaving 14 bases between. From germline, CDR1 is SGHAT and CDR2 FQNNGV. Assay: immunoSEQ multiplex PCR; the TCRdb copy retains only in-frame clones and omits some. The data show around 40,000 clones, 92% seen once. A note on this clone: No antigen is known for it.

The chain links TRBV11-2 to TRBJ2-1; D is tentatively TRBD1 or TRBD2 (5 bases each). Sequencing was performed on CD4+ or CD8+ T cells sorted from blood, taken in a trial of the OX40 agonist ivuxolimab. The receptor's source is an adult with an advanced solid tumor such as melanoma, head and neck, liver or kidney cancer. CDR3 nucleotides: TGTGCCAGCAGCTTTGGGGGTGGCGGGCCCTACAATGAGCAGTTCTTC. Its translation: CASSFGGGGPYNEQFF.